The 8 T cell receptor beta chains given below trace back to one sample, sequenced in a study of blood T cell repertoires in COVID-19. TCRdb keeps only in-frame clones here, not all; method: immunoSEQ multiplex PCR. The table lists some 62,000 clones, around 80% of them singletons. The specimen was PBMCs or T cells enriched from blood (not recorded which). These receptors all come from a woman aged 40 to 50 with acute COVID-19.

V is TRBV7-8 and J is TRBJ2-6, with D perhaps TRBD2 (5 bases). The CDR3 runs to 17 residues. V gave up 7 bases and J gave up 0 bases, with 16 bases separating them. Germline V CDR1 and CDR2: SGHVS, FQNEAQ. CDR3 coding DNA: TGTGCCAGCATATCGGCCGGGATGCACTCTGGGGCCAACGTCCTGACTTTC. Protein: CASISAGMHSGANVLTF.

The V and J genes are TRBV6-5 and TRBJ2-2; perhaps TRBD1 as D (5 bases). Germline CDR1 MNHEY, CDR2 SVGAGI. CDR3 size: 15 residues. Trimming cost V 3 bases and J 3 bases, with 11 bases left between them. CDR3 nucleotides: TGTGCCAGCAGTTATGGGGCCCCGCACACCGGGGAGCTGTTTTTT. The encoded protein is CASSYGAPHTGELFF.

The CDR3: CASSQDAGANEKLFF. The CDR3 bases are TGTGCCAGCAGCCAAGATGCGGGAGCTAATGAAAAACTGTTTTTT. V and J are TRBV14 and TRBJ1-4; no firm D call. The germline V gene encodes CDR1 SGHDN and CDR2 FVKESK. The V and J ends lost 0 bases and 3 bases respectively, with 8 bases between them. CDR3 length equals 15 residues.

The chain has TRBV6-5 and TRBJ1-1; TRBD1 aligns across 8 bases. Germline CDR1 and CDR2: MNHEY and SVGAGI. CDR3 length equals 16 residues. J gave up 4 bases and V 2 bases, and 9 bases lay outside the gene matches. The CDR3 nucleotides are TGTGCCAGCAGTTACGTACAGGGGGTCCCGAGCACTGAAGCTTTCTTT. Protein sequence: CASSYVQGVPSTEAFF.

The chain recombines TRBV4-1 with TRBJ2-1; perhaps TRBD2 as D (6 bases). Germline CDR1 MGHRA, CDR2 YSYEKL. The CDR3 is made up of 15 amino acids. V was cut by 4 bases and J by 2 bases, with 12 bases left in between. CDR3 bases: TGCGCCAGCAGCCTGTCTAGCGCTGCCTACAATGAGCAGTTCTTC. It translates to CASSLSSAAYNEQFF.

The chain employs TRBV29-1 and TRBJ1-5; 7 nucleotides align to TRBD1. The trim removed 5 bases at V and 5 bases at J, leaving 9 bases unmatched. The CDR3 totals 14 residues. In germline, CDR1 is SQVTM, CDR2 ANQGSEA. CDR3 nucleotides: TGCAGCGTTAAGACAGGGTCAGGGGATCAGCCCCAGCATTTT. This translates into CSVKTGSGDQPQHF.

V usage is TRBV18 and J usage is TRBJ2-7; 12 positions agree with TRBD2. Unmatched junction bases numbered 3, after V lost 3 bases and J lost 3 bases. The CDR3 length is 15 residues. Germline CDR1 is KGHSH and CDR2 is LQKENI. CDR3 sequence: CASSPTSGRNYEQYF. Written as DNA, the CDR3 is TGTGCCAGCTCACCTACTAGCGGGAGGAACTACGAGCAGTACTTC.

The chain couples TRBV6-4 to TRBJ1-2; 7 bases are a match to TRBD1. The CDR3 consists of 13 residues. Germline loops: CDR1 MRHNA, CDR2 SNTAGT. The V segment lost 7 bases and the J segment 8 bases; nucleotides outside the gene matches: 10. The CDR3 reads CASKPEGAGGYTF. The DNA for the CDR3 is TGTGCCAGCAAGCCCGAGGGGGCTGGGGGCTACACCTTC.